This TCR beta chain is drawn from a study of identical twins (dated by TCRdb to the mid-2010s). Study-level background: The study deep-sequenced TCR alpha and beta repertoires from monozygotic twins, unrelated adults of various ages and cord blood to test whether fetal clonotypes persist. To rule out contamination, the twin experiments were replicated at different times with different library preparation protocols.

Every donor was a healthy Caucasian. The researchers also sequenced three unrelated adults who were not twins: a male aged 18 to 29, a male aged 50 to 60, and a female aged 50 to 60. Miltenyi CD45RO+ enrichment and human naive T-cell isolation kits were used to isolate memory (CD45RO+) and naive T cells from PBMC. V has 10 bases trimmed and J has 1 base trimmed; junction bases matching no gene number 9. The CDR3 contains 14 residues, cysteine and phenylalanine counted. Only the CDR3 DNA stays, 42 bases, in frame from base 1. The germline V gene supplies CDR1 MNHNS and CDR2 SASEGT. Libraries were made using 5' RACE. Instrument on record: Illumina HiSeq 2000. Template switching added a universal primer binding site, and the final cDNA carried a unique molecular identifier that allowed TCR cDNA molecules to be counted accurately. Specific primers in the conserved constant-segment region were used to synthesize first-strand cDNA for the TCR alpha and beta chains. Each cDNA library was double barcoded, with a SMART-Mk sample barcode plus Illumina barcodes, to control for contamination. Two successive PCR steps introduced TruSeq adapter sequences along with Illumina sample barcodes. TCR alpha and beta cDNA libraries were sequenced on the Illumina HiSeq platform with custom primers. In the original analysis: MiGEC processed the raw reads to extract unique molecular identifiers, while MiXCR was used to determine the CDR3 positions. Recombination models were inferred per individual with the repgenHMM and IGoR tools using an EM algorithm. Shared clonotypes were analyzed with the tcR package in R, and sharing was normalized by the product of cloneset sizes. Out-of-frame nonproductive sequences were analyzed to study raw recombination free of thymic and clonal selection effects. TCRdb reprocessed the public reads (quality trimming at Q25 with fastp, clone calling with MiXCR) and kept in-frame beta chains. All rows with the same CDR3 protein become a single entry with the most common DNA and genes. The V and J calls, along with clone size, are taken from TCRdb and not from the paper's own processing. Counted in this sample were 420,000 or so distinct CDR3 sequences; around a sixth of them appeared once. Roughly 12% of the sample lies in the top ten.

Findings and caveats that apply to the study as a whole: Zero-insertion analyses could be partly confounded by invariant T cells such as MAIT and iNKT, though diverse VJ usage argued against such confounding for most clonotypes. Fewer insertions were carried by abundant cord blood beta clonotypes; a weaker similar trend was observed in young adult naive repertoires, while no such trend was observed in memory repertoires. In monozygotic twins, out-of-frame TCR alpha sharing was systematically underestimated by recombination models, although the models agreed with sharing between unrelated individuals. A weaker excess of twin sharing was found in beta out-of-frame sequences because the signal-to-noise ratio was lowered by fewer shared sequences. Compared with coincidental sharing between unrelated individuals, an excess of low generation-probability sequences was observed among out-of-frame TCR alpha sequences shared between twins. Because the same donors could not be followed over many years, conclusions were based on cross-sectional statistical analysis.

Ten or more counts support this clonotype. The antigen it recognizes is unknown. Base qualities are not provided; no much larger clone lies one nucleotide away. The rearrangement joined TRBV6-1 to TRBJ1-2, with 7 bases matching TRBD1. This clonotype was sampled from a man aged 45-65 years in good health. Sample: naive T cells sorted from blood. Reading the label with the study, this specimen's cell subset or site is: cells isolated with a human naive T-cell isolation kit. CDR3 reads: CATHPGQHNYGYTF. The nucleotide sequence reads TGTGCCACCCATCCGGGACAGCATAACTATGGCTACACCTTC.